The clone carrying this TCR beta chain occurred many times. What it binds is unknown. The sample is drawn from a study of human T cells and chemical hapten exposure. Study findings and constraints: No alteration of TCRs above 1 in 1000 frequency was seen with DPC sensitization.

Time point denoted: patch test 1, 2 weeks after DPC sensitization. The treatment denotes: therapeutic diphenylcyclopropenone sensitization with weekly scalp DPC. V was cut by 6 bases and J by 7 bases, with 15 bases left in between. CDR1 and CDR2 from the germline V gene are MNHEY and SMNVEV (reference sequence). CDR3 size: 13 residues. TCRdb ran MiXCR on the RACE reads and lists one entry per CDR3 protein. The profile shows approximately 80,000 distinct CDR3 sequences, about 10% of them singletons. The chain recombines TRBV27 with TRBJ1-2; D perhaps matches TRBD1 (6 bases). The TCR comes from a woman aged 45-60 years with alopecia areata. Some clones in this sample may be carry-over from other donors' samples. The source was whole blood, collected in connection with sensitization to the hapten diphenylcyclopropenone (DPC). CDR3 sequence reads: CASRGQGFGGYTF. CDR3 in DNA: TGTGCCAGCAGAGGTCAGGGGTTCGGTGGCTACACCTTC.